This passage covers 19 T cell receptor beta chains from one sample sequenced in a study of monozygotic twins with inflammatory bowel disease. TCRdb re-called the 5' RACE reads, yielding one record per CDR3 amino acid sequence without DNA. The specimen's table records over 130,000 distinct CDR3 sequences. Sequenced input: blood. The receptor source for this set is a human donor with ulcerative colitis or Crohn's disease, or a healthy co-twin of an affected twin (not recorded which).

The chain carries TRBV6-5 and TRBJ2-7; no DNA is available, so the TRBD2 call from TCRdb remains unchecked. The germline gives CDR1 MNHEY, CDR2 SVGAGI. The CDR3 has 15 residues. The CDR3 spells CASSYGSGGLYEQYF.

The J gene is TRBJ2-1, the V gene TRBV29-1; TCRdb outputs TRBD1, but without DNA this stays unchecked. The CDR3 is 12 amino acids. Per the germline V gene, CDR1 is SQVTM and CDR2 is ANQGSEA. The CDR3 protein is CSVEGIRGEQFF.

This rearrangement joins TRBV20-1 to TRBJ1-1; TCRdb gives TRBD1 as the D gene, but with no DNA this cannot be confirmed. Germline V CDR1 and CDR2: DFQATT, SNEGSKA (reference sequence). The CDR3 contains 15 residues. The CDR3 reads CSALTATGHPTEAFF.

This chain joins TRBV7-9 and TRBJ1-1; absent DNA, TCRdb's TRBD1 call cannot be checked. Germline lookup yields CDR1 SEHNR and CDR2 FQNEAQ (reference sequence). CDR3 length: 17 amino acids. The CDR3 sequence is CASSSGTGAVLGTEAFF.

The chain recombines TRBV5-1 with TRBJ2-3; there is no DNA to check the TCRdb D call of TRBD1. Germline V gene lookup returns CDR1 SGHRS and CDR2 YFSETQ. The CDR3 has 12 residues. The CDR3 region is CASSLGGTSPYF.

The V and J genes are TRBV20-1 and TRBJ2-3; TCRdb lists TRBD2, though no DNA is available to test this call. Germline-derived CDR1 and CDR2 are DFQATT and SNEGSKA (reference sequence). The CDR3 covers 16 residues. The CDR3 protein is CSSSRRVAGPFDTQYF.

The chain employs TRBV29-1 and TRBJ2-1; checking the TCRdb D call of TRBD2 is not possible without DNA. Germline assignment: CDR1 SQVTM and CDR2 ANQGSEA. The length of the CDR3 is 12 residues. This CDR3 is CSVRRLSDEQFF.

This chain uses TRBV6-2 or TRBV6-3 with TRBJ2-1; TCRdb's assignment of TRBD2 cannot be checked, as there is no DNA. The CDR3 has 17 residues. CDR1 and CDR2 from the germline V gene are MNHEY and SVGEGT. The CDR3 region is CASSTLAGSSSYNEQFF.

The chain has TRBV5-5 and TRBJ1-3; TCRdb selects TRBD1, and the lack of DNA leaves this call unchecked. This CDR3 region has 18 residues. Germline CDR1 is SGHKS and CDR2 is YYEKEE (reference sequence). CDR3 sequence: CASSSSTMRPGAGNTIYF.

This chain's CDR3 is CASSLAGRPPGSYGYTF. The chain uses TRBV5-6 and TRBJ1-2; absent DNA, TCRdb's TRBD1 call cannot be checked. The CDR3 is 17 residues long. CDR1 and CDR2 from the germline V gene are SGHDT and YYEEEE.

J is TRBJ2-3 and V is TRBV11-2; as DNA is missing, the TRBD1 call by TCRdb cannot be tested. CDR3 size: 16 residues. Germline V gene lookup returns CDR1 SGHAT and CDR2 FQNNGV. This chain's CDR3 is CASSLPPDPSTDTQYF. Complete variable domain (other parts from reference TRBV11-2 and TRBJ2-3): EAGVAQSPRYKIIEKRQSVAFWCNPISGHATLYWYQQILGQGPKLLIQFQNNGVVDDSQLPKDRFSAERLKGVDSTLKIQPAKLEDSAVYLCASSLPPDPSTDTQYFGPGTRLTVL.

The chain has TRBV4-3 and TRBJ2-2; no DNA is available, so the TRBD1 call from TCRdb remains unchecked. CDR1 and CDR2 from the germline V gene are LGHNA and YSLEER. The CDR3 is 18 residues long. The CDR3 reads CASSQDLRGRLPGGELFF.

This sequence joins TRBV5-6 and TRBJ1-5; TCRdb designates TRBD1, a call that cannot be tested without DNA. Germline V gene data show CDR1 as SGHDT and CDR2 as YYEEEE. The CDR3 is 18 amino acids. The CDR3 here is CASSLNRDIGMSDQPQHF.

CDR3 residues: CSARLKRQGRNSPLHF. The chain recombines TRBV20-1 with TRBJ1-6; TCRdb picks TRBD1, but there is no DNA to check that call. CDR3 length equals 16 residues. Germline lookup yields CDR1 DFQATT and CDR2 SNEGSKA (reference sequence).

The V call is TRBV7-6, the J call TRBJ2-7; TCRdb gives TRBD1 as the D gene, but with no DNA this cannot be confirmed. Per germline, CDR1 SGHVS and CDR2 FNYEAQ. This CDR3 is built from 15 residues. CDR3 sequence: CASSLYSVGGYEQYF.

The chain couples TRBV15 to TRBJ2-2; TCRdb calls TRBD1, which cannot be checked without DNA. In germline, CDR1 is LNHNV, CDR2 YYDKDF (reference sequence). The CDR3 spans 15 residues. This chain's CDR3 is CAIQPTGLSTGELFF.

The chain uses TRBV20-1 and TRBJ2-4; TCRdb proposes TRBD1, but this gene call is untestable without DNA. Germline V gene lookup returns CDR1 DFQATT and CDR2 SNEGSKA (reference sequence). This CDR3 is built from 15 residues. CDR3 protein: CSAISRGLGKNIQYF.

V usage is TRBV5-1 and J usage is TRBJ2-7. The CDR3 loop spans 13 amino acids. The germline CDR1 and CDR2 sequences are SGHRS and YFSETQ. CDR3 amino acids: CASSGDALDEQYF.

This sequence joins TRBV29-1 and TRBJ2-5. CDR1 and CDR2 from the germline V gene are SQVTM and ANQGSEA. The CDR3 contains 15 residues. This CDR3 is CSVVGLWEFQETQYF.